Listed below are T cell receptor beta chains from one sample, sequenced in a study of T cells in Graves' hyperthyroidism and ophthalmopathy. Via MiXCR, TCRdb re-called the multiplex PCR reads, giving one row per CDR3 protein. Here the sample spans around 700,000 distinct CDR3 sequences, under 45% being singletons. What was sequenced was blood. Source of these receptors: a middle-aged woman with Graves' hyperthyroidism. Both conserved end residues are part of each CDR3. Fields, in order: V gene, J gene, CDR3 protein.

>TRBV19|TRBJ1-1
CASTGGVVNTEAFF
>TRBV10-3|TRBJ2-7
CAISERTLHEQYF
>TRBV10-3|TRBJ1-1
CAISRDRATEAFF
>TRBV10-3|TRBJ2-5
CASSSGLAGGPGQETQYF
>TRBV20-1|TRBJ2-5
CSARMGARTYAQETQYF
>TRBV6-1|TRBJ1-5
CASSDRGSGPQHF
>TRBV20-1|TRBJ2-1
CSARTGGFEQFF
>TRBV6-5|TRBJ1-1
CASSEGRYRVNTEAFF
>TRBV12-3/TRBV12-4|TRBJ1-2
CASSRIDRDYGYTF
>TRBV9|TRBJ2-7
CASSPGQGLPEQYF
>TRBV29-1|TRBJ1-2
CSVEDRGHNGYTF
>TRBV12-3/TRBV12-4|TRBJ1-6
CASSPDDRFSPLHF
>TRBV29-1|TRBJ2-7
CSVEDRAAERYF
>TRBV6-1|TRBJ1-2
CASSGKNYGYTF
>TRBV7-9|TRBJ1-4
CASSQARGTSEKLFF
>TRBV10-3|TRBJ2-5
CAIRTGEETQYF
>TRBV20-1|TRBJ2-6
CSARDSAGANVLTF
>TRBV12-5|TRBJ2-1
CASRLKREGNEQFF
>TRBV11-2|TRBJ1-1
CASTLAGGAFF
>TRBV6-1|TRBJ2-6
CASKRSGANVLTF
>TRBV12-3/TRBV12-4|TRBJ1-4
CASSYQEKLFF
>TRBV2|TRBJ1-6
CASREGTGGFRSPLHF
>TRBV19|TRBJ1-6
CASSDEGQGAESPLHF
>TRBV20-1|TRBJ2-5
CSAIPGGGTDTQYF
>TRBV29-1|TRBJ1-5
CSVSQGTNQPQHF
>TRBV15|TRBJ2-2
CATSSWTLGTGELFF
>TRBV28|TRBJ1-5
CASSVGTGNIQPQHF
>TRBV7-3|TRBJ2-2
CASSLRQFTGELFF
>TRBV7-9|TRBJ1-3
CASSYGPQSGNTIYF
>TRBV19|TRBJ1-5
CASSTTGNSNQPQHF
>TRBV25-1|TRBJ2-2
CASGTGFTGELFF
>TRBV12-3/TRBV12-4|TRBJ1-1
CASSGRGVPEAFF
>TRBV7-2|TRBJ2-2
CASSGRSLYTGELFF
>TRBV7-2|TRBJ1-2
CASSPSGVHYGYTF
>TRBV7-6|TRBJ1-2
CASSSTPRANYGYTF
>TRBV7-9|TRBJ1-1
CASSLQRTVLNTEAFF
>TRBV29-1|TRBJ1-6
CSVDDGVGDSPLHF
>TRBV20-1|TRBJ1-5
CSARDALGAGPQHF
>TRBV24-1|TRBJ1-5
CASSRGQDNQPQHF
>TRBV12-3/TRBV12-4|TRBJ2-5
CASSFFGGVETQYF
>TRBV25-1|TRBJ2-1
CASSWWTTAQGEQFF
>TRBV12-5|TRBJ2-2
CASGSGTGGTGELFF
>TRBV29-1|.
CSAGLAGGYEQFF
>TRBV12-3/TRBV12-4|TRBJ1-2
CASSGGGQGLYGYTF
>TRBV9|TRBJ1-4
CASTGGQGEKLFF
>TRBV24-1|TRBJ1-5
CATADTDNQPQHF
>TRBV29-1|TRBJ2-7
CSVIDSYEQYF
>TRBV6-5|TRBJ1-3
CASSYGDRGNTIYF
>TRBV7-2|TRBJ1-2
CASSLGATDYGYTF
>TRBV6-6|TRBJ2-7
CASSGAGGTYEQYF
>TRBV10-3|TRBJ2-5
CAISESTGTGETQYF
>TRBV5-1|TRBJ1-1
CASSSIKAGPEAFF